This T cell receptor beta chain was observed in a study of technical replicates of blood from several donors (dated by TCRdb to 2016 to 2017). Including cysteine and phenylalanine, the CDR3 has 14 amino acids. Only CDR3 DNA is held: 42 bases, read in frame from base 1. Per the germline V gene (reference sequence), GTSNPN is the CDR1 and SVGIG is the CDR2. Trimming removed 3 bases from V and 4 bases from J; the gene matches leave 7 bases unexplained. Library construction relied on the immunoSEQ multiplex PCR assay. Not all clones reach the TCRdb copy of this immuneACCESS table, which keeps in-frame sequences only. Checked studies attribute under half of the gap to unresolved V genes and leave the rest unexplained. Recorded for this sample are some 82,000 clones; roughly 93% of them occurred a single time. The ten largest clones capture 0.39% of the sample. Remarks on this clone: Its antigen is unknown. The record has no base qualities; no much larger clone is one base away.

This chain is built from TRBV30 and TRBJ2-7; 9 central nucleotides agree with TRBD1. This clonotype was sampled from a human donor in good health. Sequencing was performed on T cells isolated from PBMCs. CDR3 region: CAWRIPGQGYEQYF. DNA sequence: TGTGCCTGGAGGATTCCGGGACAGGGATACGAGCAGTACTTC.